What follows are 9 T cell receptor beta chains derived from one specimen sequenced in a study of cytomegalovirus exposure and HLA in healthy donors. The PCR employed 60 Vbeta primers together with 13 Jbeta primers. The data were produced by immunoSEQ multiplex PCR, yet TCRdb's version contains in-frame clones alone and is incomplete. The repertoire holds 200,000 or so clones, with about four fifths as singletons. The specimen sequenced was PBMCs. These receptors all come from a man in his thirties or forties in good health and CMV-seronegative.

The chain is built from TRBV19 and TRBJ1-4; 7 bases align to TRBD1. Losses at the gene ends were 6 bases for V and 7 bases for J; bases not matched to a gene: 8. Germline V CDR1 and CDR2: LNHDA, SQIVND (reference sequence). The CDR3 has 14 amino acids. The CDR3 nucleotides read TGTGCCAGTAGCCGGACAGGCGCCGGTGAAAAACTGTTTTTT. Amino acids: CASSRTGAGEKLFF.

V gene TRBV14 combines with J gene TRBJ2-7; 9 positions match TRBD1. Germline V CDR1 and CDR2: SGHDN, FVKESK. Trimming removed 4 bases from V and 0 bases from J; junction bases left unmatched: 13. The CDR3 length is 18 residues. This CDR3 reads CASSRGTGRLAGSYEQYF. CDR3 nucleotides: TGTGCCAGCAGCCGGGGGACAGGGAGGTTAGCCGGCTCCTACGAGCAGTACTTC.

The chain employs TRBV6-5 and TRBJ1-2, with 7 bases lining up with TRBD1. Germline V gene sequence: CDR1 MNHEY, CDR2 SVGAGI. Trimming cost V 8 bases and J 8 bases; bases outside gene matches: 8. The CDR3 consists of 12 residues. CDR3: CASAVRGTGYTF. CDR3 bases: TGTGCCAGCGCAGTCAGGGGGACCGGCTACACCTTC.

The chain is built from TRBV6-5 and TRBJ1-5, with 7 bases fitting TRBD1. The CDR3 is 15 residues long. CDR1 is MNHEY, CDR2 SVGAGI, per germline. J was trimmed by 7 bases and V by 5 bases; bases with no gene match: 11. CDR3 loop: CASSPTGVIRQPQHF. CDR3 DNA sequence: TGTGCCAGCAGTCCCACAGGGGTGATAAGACAGCCCCAGCATTTT.

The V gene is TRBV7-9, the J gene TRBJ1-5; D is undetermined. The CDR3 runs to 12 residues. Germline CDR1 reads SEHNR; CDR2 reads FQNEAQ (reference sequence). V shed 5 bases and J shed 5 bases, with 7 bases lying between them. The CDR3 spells CASSQIDQPQHF. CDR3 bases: TGTGCCAGCAGCCAAATAGATCAGCCCCAGCATTTT. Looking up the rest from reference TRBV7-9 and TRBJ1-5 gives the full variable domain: DTGVSQNPRHKITKRGQNVTFRCDPISEHNRLYWYRQTLGQGPEFLTYFQNEAQLEKSRLLSDRFSAERPKGSFSTLEIQRTEQGDSAMYLCASSQIDQPQHFGDGTRLSIL.

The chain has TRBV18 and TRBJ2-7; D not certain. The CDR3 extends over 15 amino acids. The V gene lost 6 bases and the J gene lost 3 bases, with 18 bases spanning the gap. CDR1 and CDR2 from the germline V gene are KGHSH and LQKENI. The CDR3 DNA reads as TGTGCCAGCTCCCCCTCGGGTGGAGTCAACTACGAGCAGTACTTC. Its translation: CASSPSGGVNYEQYF.

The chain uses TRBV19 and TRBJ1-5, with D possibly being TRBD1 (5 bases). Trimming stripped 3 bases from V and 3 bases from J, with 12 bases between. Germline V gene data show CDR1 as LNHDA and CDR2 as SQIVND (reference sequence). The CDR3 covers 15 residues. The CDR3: CASSIRASPNQPQHF. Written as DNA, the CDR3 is TGTGCCAGTAGTATCAGGGCATCCCCCAATCAGCCCCAGCATTTT.

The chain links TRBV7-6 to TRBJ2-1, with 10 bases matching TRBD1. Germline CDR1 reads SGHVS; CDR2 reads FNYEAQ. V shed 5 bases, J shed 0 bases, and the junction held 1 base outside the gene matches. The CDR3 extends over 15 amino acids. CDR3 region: CASSRTGGSYNEQFF. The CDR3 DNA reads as TGTGCCAGCAGCAGGACAGGGGGCTCCTACAATGAGCAGTTCTTC.

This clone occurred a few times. The CDR3 DNA sequence: TGTGCCAGCAGCTTATCGGGATGGCGGGGATTGAACACTGAAGCTTTCTTT. This sequence encodes CASSLSGWRGLNTEAFF. The chain couples TRBV7-9 to TRBJ1-1; D is undetermined. This CDR3 region has 17 residues. Germline values: CDR1 SEHNR, CDR2 FQNEAQ (reference sequence). The V end lost 2 bases, the J end lost 0 bases, and 16 bases lay between the germline ends.